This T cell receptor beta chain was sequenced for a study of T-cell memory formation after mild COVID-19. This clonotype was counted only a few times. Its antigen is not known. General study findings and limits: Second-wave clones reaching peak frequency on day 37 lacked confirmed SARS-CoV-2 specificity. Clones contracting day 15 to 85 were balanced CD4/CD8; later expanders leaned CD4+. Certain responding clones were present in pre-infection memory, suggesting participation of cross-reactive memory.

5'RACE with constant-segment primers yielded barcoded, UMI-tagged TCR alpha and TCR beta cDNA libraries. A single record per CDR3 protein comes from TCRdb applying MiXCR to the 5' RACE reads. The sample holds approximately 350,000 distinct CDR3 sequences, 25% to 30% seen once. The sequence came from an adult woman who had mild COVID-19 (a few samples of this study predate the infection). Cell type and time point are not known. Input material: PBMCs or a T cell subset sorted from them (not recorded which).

This CDR3 reads CASSEPGQGTTSGNTIYF. The CDR3 DNA is TGTGCCAGCAGCGAGCCGGGACAGGGCACGACCTCTGGAAACACCATATATTTT. V usage is TRBV7-9 and J usage is TRBJ1-3, with TRBD1 matching over 9 bases. This CDR3 is 18 amino acids long. The germline V gene encodes CDR1 SEHNR and CDR2 FQNEAQ (reference sequence). V trimming: 5 bases; J trimming: 0 bases; junction bases outside the gene matches: 11.